Each of the 16 T cell receptor beta chains below was sequenced from the same sample in a study of tumor-infiltrating lymphocytes in localized non-small cell lung cancer. The repertoire was sequenced with immunoSEQ multiplex PCR; TCRdb's copy has only in-frame clones and lacks some. The top ten clones hold approximately 13% of a sample with roughly 8,400 clones, around 79% of them seen once. The specimen was uninvolved lung tissue not adjacent to the tumor. These receptors were obtained from a human donor with non-small cell lung cancer.

The genes are TRBV6-5 and TRBJ2-5; TRBD1 matches at 7 bases. The germline V gene encodes CDR1 MNHEY and CDR2 SVGAGI. CDR3 length equals 14 residues. Trimming cost V 4 bases and J 4 bases; bases outside gene matches: 6. This CDR3 reads CASSSPRQGETQYF. CDR3 DNA sequence: TGTGCCAGCAGTTCCCCCCGACAGGGAGAGACCCAGTACTTC.

V gene TRBV6-5 combines with J gene TRBJ1-4; 8 bases are shared with TRBD1. Germline V gene sequence: CDR1 MNHEY, CDR2 SVGAGI. V dropped 0 bases and J dropped 6; count of bases not matched to a gene: 0. The CDR3 is 14 amino acids. The CDR3 region is CASSYSQGDEKLFF. CDR3 nucleotides: TGTGCCAGCAGTTACTCACAGGGGGATGAAAAACTGTTTTTT.

The chain is built from TRBV29-1 and TRBJ1-5, with D possibly TRBD1 on 5 matching bases. This CDR3 has 15 residues. CDR1 is SQVTM, CDR2 ANQGSEA, per germline. Trimming took off 6 bases at V and 0 bases at J, with 15 bases between the two ends. The CDR3 DNA is TGCAGCGTCAAAATCCAGGGCTATAGCAATCAGCCCCAGCATTTT. Amino acids: CSVKIQGYSNQPQHF. Full variable domain (outside the CDR3, taken from reference TRBV29-1 and TRBJ1-5): SAVISQKPSRDICQRGTSLTIQCQVDSQVTMMFWYRQQPGQSLTLIATANQGSEATYESGFVIDKFPISRPNLTFSTLTVSNMSPEDSSIYLCSVKIQGYSNQPQHFGDGTRLSIL.

The J gene is TRBJ2-7, the V gene TRBV7-9; the D is unclear. Germline CDR1 and CDR2: SEHNR and FQNEAQ (reference sequence). V lost 5 bases, J lost 0 bases, and 17 bases lay in between. There are 16 residues in the CDR3. CDR3: CASSPRGPSPSYEQYF. Here the CDR3 DNA reads TGTGCCAGCAGCCCAAGAGGTCCATCCCCCTCCTACGAGCAGTACTTC. The complete variable domain, with remaining parts taken from reference TRBV7-9 and TRBJ2-7, reads DTGVSQNPRHKITKRGQNVTFRCDPISEHNRLYWYRQTLGQGPEFLTYFQNEAQLEKSRLLSDRFSAERPKGSFSTLEIQRTEQGDSAMYLCASSPRGPSPSYEQYFGPGTRLTVT.

The CDR3 coding sequence is TGTGCCAGTAGAGAGGGGCATAATGAAAAACTGTTTTTT. This gives the protein CASREGHNEKLFF. The J gene is TRBJ1-4, the V gene TRBV19, with a weak D call TRBD1 (5 bases). The V gene lost 6 bases and the J gene lost 4 bases, with 9 bases spanning the gap. CDR1 is LNHDA and CDR2 is SQIVND in the germline V gene (reference sequence). The length of the CDR3 is 13 residues.

V gene TRBV27 combines with J gene TRBJ1-4; maybe TRBD1 (6 bases). The V gene's germline CDR1 is MNHEY and CDR2 SMNVEV (reference sequence). V lost 5 bases, J lost 7 bases, and 20 bases lay in between. The CDR3 sequence is 16 residues long. CDR3 residues: CASSRGPTGPSEKLFF. CDR3 DNA: TGTGCCAGCAGTCGTGGCCCAACAGGGCCCAGTGAAAAACTGTTTTTT.

This rearrangement joins TRBV7-2 to TRBJ2-5; D gene ambiguous. Germline CDR1 and CDR2: SGHTA and FQGNSA. Trimming removed 1 base at V and 4 bases at J, with 10 bases between. This CDR3 region has 14 residues. CDR3 DNA: TGTGCCAGCAGCTTAGAAACGAATGGAGAGACCCAGTACTTC. Translation: CASSLETNGETQYF.

The rearrangement links TRBV30 to TRBJ2-2, with unresolved D. In germline, CDR1 is GTSNPN, CDR2 SVGIG (reference sequence). Trimming cost V 3 bases and J 4 bases, with 12 bases left between them. The CDR3 runs 14 residues. Here the CDR3 reads CAWRSLRATGELFF. The CDR3 nucleotides are TGTGCCTGGAGGTCTCTAAGGGCCACCGGGGAGCTGTTTTTT.

The chain has TRBV7-3 and TRBJ1-1; D unresolved. Trimming cost V 5 bases and J 2 bases, with 6 bases left between them. The germline CDR1 and CDR2 sequences are SGHTA and FQGTGA. This CDR3 is 12 amino acids long. The CDR3 nucleotides read TGTGCCAGCAGCAAAGCAAACACTGAAGCTTTCTTT. Amino acid sequence: CASSKANTEAFF.

The J gene is TRBJ2-2, the V gene TRBV11-3; a weak D match, TRBD1 (6 bases). This CDR3 is 16 amino acids long. In germline, CDR1 is SGHNT, CDR2 YENEEA. The V and J ends lost 1 base and 7 bases respectively, with 16 bases between them. The CDR3 loop is CASSLGLGAMVGELFF. The CDR3 nucleotides read TGTGCCAGCAGCTTAGGGTTGGGGGCAATGGTCGGGGAGCTGTTTTTT.

V and J are TRBV7-6 and TRBJ1-1, with D maybe TRBD1 (6 bases). CDR3 length: 15 residues. Germline CDR1 SGHVS, CDR2 FNYEAQ. V gave up 4 bases and J gave up 6 bases, with 18 bases separating them. The CDR3 coding sequence is TGTGCCAGCAGCTCTTACAGGGATTCAAGCGCTGAAGCTTTCTTT. As protein: CASSSYRDSSAEAFF.

This clone was observed once. The chain has TRBV7-3 and TRBJ2-3; D is unresolved. Germline V gives CDR1 SGHTA, CDR2 FQGTGA. V was pared by 5 bases and J by 6 bases, with 9 bases between. The CDR3 loop spans 12 amino acids. CDR3 nucleotide sequence: TGTGCCAGCAGCCAGATGGGGGATACGCAGTATTTT. Protein: CASSQMGDTQYF.

The chain links TRBV4-1 to TRBJ2-7; a possible D gene is TRBD2 (7 bases). The V end lost 4 bases, the J end lost 5 bases, and 15 bases lay between the germline ends. There are 14 residues in the CDR3. The germline V gene encodes CDR1 MGHRA and CDR2 YSYEKL. The chain's CDR3 is CASSPWGGHNEQYF. DNA of the CDR3: TGCGCCAGCAGCCCCTGGGGGGGCCACAACGAGCAGTACTTC.

The chain links TRBV6-4 to TRBJ2-2; either TRBD1 or TRBD2 may supply D (6 bases each). This CDR3 spans 15 amino acids. Germline V gene sequence: CDR1 MRHNA, CDR2 SNTAGT. Trimming took 0 bases from V and 3 from J, leaving 8 bases between them. Here the CDR3 reads CASSDSEGDTGELFF. The DNA of the CDR3 is TGTGCCAGCAGTGACTCGGAGGGGGACACCGGGGAGCTGTTTTTT.

This chain joins TRBV29-1 and TRBJ2-3, with 11 bases fitting TRBD2. The CDR3 covers 14 residues. Germline loops: CDR1 SQVTM, CDR2 ANQGSEA. The J segment lost 5 bases and the V segment lost 6 bases, leaving 7 bases of the junction unmatched. The CDR3 DNA reads TGCAGCGTGGTAGCGGGAGGGCCAGTAGATACGCAGTATTTT. This translates into CSVVAGGPVDTQYF.

This rearrangement joins TRBV19 to TRBJ2-6; 9 nucleotides align to TRBD2. Trimming took 1 base from V and 3 from J; bases not matched to a gene: 7. This CDR3 has 18 residues. CDR1 is LNHDA, CDR2 SQIVND, per germline (reference sequence). CDR3 sequence (DNA): TGTGCCAGTAGTATAGTAAAAGCGGGAGGTTATGGGGCCAACGTCCTGACTTTC. Translated: CASSIVKAGGYGANVLTF.